A single sample is the source of the 20 T cell receptor beta chains below, sequenced in a study of blood T cell repertoires in COVID-19 (dated by TCRdb to 2020 to 2022). Libraries were built with the immunoSEQ multiplex PCR assay. This immuneACCESS table, as held by TCRdb, lists in-frame sequences with V and J called but not all clones. Of the missing ones, under half trace to an unresolved V gene in checked studies; the others have no known cause. The sample includes 150,000 to 200,000 clones, with about four fifths observed a single time. Approximately 9.9% of the sample rests with the top ten. Sample: peripheral blood. All receptors come from a woman in her forties with COVID-19, enrolled during active disease.

V and J are TRBV6-6 and TRBJ1-2, with 7 bases lining up with TRBD1. This CDR3 is 14 amino acids long. The V gene's germline CDR1 is MNHNY and CDR2 SVGAGI (reference sequence). V shed 6 bases, J shed 6 bases, and the junction held 10 bases outside the gene matches. DNA for the CDR3: TGTGCCAGCAGCCCGTTGACAGGGATCCATGGCTACACCTTC. Translating gives CASSPLTGIHGYTF.

The table lists this clone with a few counts. The chain uses TRBV6-6 and TRBJ1-5; D ambiguous. The CDR3 runs to 13 residues. CDR1 MNHNY and CDR2 SVGAGI come from the germline V gene (reference sequence). Trimming removed 7 bases at V and 3 bases at J, with 10 bases between. The CDR3: CASTQTYNQPQHF. CDR3 nucleotides: TGTGCCAGCACCCAAACCTACAATCAGCCCCAGCATTTT.

This clone has just one count. This chain connects TRBV6-4 to TRBJ2-1, with D possibly matching TRBD1 (6 bases). Germline V gene data show CDR1 as MRHNA and CDR2 as SNTAGT. This CDR3 is 15 amino acids long. The ends were cut back, 3 bases at V and 7 bases at J, with 16 bases in the middle. The CDR3 DNA is TGTGCCAGCAGTGAGGGTCAGGGGAGTTGGAATGAGCAGTTCTTC. The encoded protein is CASSEGQGSWNEQFF.

The rearrangement uses TRBV19 and TRBJ2-1; 8 bases fit TRBD1. This CDR3 contains 13 residues. V dropped 4 bases and J dropped 9; count of bases not matched to a gene: 5. Germline CDR1 and CDR2: LNHDA and SQIVND (reference sequence). The CDR3 DNA reads TGTGCCAGTAGTAATCAGGGGGCTGGTGAGCAGTTCTTC. This gives the protein CASSNQGAGEQFF.

The chain carries TRBV24-1 and TRBJ2-1; the D gene is possibly TRBD2 (6 bases). The CDR3 is 17 amino acids. Deletions cut 7 bases from V and 4 bases from J, with 22 bases between. Germline V gives CDR1 KGHDR, CDR2 SFDVKD. CDR3 loop: CATSASPGLGEYNEQFF. The CDR3 bases are TGTGCCACCAGCGCGTCCCCGGGACTGGGGGAATACAATGAGCAGTTCTTC.

The gene calls are TRBV18 and TRBJ2-3; 8 bases agree with TRBD1. With 0 bases clipped from V and 1 base from J, the junction kept 0 bases outside the gene matches. Germline CDR1 is KGHSH and CDR2 is LQKENI. This CDR3 region has 15 residues. This CDR3 reads CASSPPTGGTDTQYF. DNA for the CDR3: TGTGCCAGCTCACCACCGACAGGGGGCACAGATACGCAGTATTTT.

The chain uses TRBV30 and TRBJ2-1; 8 bases line up with TRBD1. The CDR3 consists of 17 residues. Germline V gene lookup returns CDR1 GTSNPN and CDR2 SVGIG (reference sequence). Trimming cost V 1 base and J 7 bases; bases outside gene matches: 15. The CDR3 nucleotides are TGTGCCTGGAGTGCCGGGACAGGCCCTCTGGGTTGGAATGAGCAGTTCTTC. Residues: CAWSAGTGPLGWNEQFF.

The chain is built from TRBV2 and TRBJ2-7; a possible D gene is TRBD2 (5 bases). The CDR3 contains 13 residues. Trimming left V 7 bases short and J 4 bases short, with 14 bases between. The germline CDR1 and CDR2 sequences are SNHLY and FYNNEI. CDR3 DNA: TGTGCCAGCACGGGGAGCCCACCGTACGAGCAGTACTTC. It yields the protein CASTGSPPYEQYF. Complete variable domain (other parts from reference TRBV2 and TRBJ2-7): EPEVTQTPSHQVTQMGQEVILRCVPISNHLYFYWYRQILGQKVEFLVSFYNNEISEKSEIFDDQFSVERPDGSNFTLKIRSTKLEDSAMYFCASTGSPPYEQYFGPGTRLTVT.

In DNA, the CDR3 is TGTGCCAGCAGCCAGATGGGAGCGGGAACAGATACGCAGTATTTT. Translating it yields CASSQMGAGTDTQYF. The chain is built from TRBV3-1 (or the pseudogene TRBV3-2) and TRBJ2-3; 7 nucleotides match TRBD2. In germline, CDR1 is LGHDT, CDR2 YNNKEL (reference sequence). This CDR3 has 15 residues. V lost 3 bases, J lost 3 bases, and 6 bases stayed unmatched.

A few counts support this clone. J is TRBJ2-5 and V is TRBV7-9; possibly TRBD1 for D (6 bases). Trimming left V 4 bases short and J 3 bases short, with 18 bases between. The CDR3 covers 16 residues. Germline V gives CDR1 SEHNR, CDR2 FQNEAQ (reference sequence). DNA for the CDR3: TGTGCCAGCAGCTATCAGCCTAGGGGGTCGGAAGAGACCCAGTACTTC. Translated, it gives CASSYQPRGSEETQYF.

V usage is TRBV6-5 and J usage is TRBJ2-7; 9 bases fit TRBD1. The CDR3 spans 14 residues. Germline V gene sequence: CDR1 MNHEY, CDR2 SVGAGI. The V segment lost 6 bases and the J segment 2 bases; nucleotides outside the gene matches: 5. The chain's CDR3 is CASRTGTGPYEQYV. The CDR3 nucleotides read TGTGCCAGCAGAACCGGGACAGGGCCCTACGAGCAGTACGTC.

The chain combines TRBV29-1 with TRBJ2-7; 8 bases map to TRBD2. The V and J ends lost 5 bases and 3 bases, in that order; junction bases with no gene match: 18. CDR1 is SQVTM, CDR2 ANQGSEA, per germline. This CDR3 has 17 residues. CDR3 amino acids: CSVFAPPSSGRNYEQYF. For the CDR3, the DNA is TGCAGCGTTTTCGCCCCCCCCTCTAGCGGGCGGAACTACGAGCAGTACTTC.

V gene TRBV7-3 combines with J gene TRBJ1-1, with 7 bases identical to TRBD1. The CDR3 is 14 residues long. V shed 2 bases and J 5 bases; nucleotides not matched to a gene: 5. Germline V gene lookup returns CDR1 SGHTA and CDR2 FQGTGA. The CDR3 here is CASSLRGRGTEAFF. CDR3 coding DNA: TGTGCCAGCAGCTTACGGGGCAGGGGGACTGAAGCTTTCTTT.

The chain has TRBV9 and TRBJ1-4, with unresolved D. This CDR3 comprises 16 residues. Germline V gives CDR1 SGDLS, CDR2 YYNGEE. V was trimmed by 0 bases and J by 0 bases, leaving 9 bases between them. CDR3: CASSVGLSATNEKLFF. For the CDR3, the DNA is TGTGCCAGCAGCGTAGGACTTTCTGCAACTAATGAAAAACTGTTTTTT.

This clone has only one observation. The V gene is TRBV5-1, the J gene TRBJ1-1; 7 nucleotides line up with TRBD1. The CDR3 extends over 16 amino acids. V lost 1 base to trimming and J lost 4 bases; unmatched junction nucleotides: 10. Germline V lookup: CDR1 SGHRS, CDR2 YFSETQ. The CDR3 nucleotides read TGCGCCAGCAGCTTGATCCCCAGGGGGGAATTCACTGAAGCTTTCTTT. Its protein is CASSLIPRGEFTEAFF.

The table lists this clone with a few counts. The chain couples TRBV6-5 to TRBJ1-5; 7 bases are a match to TRBD1. Germline V gene sequence: CDR1 MNHEY, CDR2 SVGAGI. The V and J ends lost 2 bases and 4 bases, in that order; junction bases with no gene match: 2. CDR3 length: 14 residues. The CDR3 region is CASSYARGNQPQHF. CDR3 nucleotides: TGTGCCAGCAGTTACGCCAGGGGGAATCAGCCCCAGCATTTT.

This chain joins TRBV5-1 and TRBJ2-5; maybe TRBD1 (7 bases). The CDR3 sequence is 15 residues long. V lost 6 bases and J lost 4, with 19 bases in between. The germline gives CDR1 SGHRS, CDR2 YFSETQ. The CDR3 here is CASNAGGRNIETQYF. The DNA of the CDR3 is TGCGCCAGCAATGCAGGGGGGAGGAATATAGAGACCCAGTACTTC.

V and J are TRBV25-1 and TRBJ2-1, with TRBD1 identical over 8 bases. V lost 5 bases, J lost 3 bases, and 9 bases stayed unmatched. This CDR3 comprises 16 residues. Germline CDR1 reads MGHDK; CDR2 reads SYGVNS. The CDR3 region is CASSIKTGAFYNEQFF. The CDR3 nucleotides read TGTGCCAGCAGTATCAAGACAGGGGCCTTCTACAATGAGCAGTTCTTC.

The DNA of the CDR3 is TGTGCCAGCAGTTTATTTGGGTCAGGGGTTCCCTATGGCTACACCTTC. This gives the protein CASSLFGSGVPYGYTF. The V call is TRBV28, the J call TRBJ1-2, with a weak D call TRBD1 (6 bases). Trimming pared 1 base from V and 4 bases from J, leaving 16 bases between. The germline gives CDR1 MDHEN, CDR2 SYDVKM. The CDR3 is 16 residues long.

This chain links TRBV10-3 with TRBJ2-3; the match to TRBD2 covers 7 bases. Germline trimming cut 10 bases from V and 0 bases from J; bases unmatched to any gene: 4. This CDR3 region has 13 residues. Germline loops: CDR1 ENHRY, CDR2 SYGVKD. Here the CDR3 reads CATRSGSTDTQYF. In DNA, the CDR3 is TGTGCCACACGTAGCGGGAGCACAGATACGCAGTATTTT.